The 10 T cell receptor beta chains given below trace back to one sample, sequenced in a study of cytotoxic CD8 clonotypes in ibrutinib-treated CLL (dated by TCRdb to the early 2020s). What the time point label conveys for this sample: approximately eleven months on ibrutinib. The library was prepared using the immunoSEQ multiplex PCR assay. TCRdb re-hosts the immuneACCESS table, in-frame sequences only. Its copies lack some clones; in the studies checked, an unresolved V gene accounts for under half of them, and the cause for the rest is not known. Counted in this sample were tens of thousands of clones; 90% of them appeared once. In total, the top ten clones hold approximately 3% of the sample. The sample was PBMCs, taken after 12 months of ibrutinib treatment. Receptor source: a human donor with chronic lymphocytic leukemia.

The gene calls are TRBV4-3 and TRBJ2-7, with a weak D call TRBD2 (7 bases). The CDR3 has 16 amino acids. V was clipped by 0 bases and J by 3 bases, with 15 bases between them. The germline CDR1 and CDR2 sequences are LGHNA and YSLEER. The CDR3 coding sequence is TGCGCCAGCAGCCAAGATGGGGGGGACATATACTACGAGCAGTACTTC. Translating it yields CASSQDGGDIYYEQYF.

This clone was observed a single time. Different DNA sequences within this sample yield the same CDR3. This chain links TRBV7-6 with TRBJ1-5; a weak D match, TRBD1 (6 bases). CDR3 length: 15 residues. The V and J ends lost 5 bases and 3 bases respectively, with 14 bases between them. CDR1 is SGHVS, CDR2 FNYEAQ, per germline. CDR3 protein: CASSPRQGYNQPQHF. The CDR3 DNA is TGTGCCAGCAGCCCCAGGCAGGGGTACAATCAGCCCCAGCATTTT.

The rearrangement joins TRBV27 to TRBJ2-3; TRBD2 agrees at 9 bases. The CDR3 is made up of 14 amino acids. Germline CDR1 reads MNHEY; CDR2 reads SMNVEV (reference sequence). V gave up 6 bases and J gave up 3 bases; unmatched junction bases: 4. The CDR3 DNA follows: TGTGCCAGCAGCCGCGGACTAGCGACAGATACGCAGTATTTT. Translating it yields CASSRGLATDTQYF.

The gene calls are TRBV6-5 and TRBJ2-7, with 14 bases aligning to TRBD2. The V gene's germline CDR1 is MNHEY and CDR2 SVGAGI. This CDR3 has 15 residues. With 6 bases clipped from V and 5 bases from J, the junction kept 6 bases outside the gene matches. CDR3 region: CASRKTSGREHEQYF. CDR3 nucleotide sequence: TGTGCCAGCAGAAAGACTAGCGGGAGGGAGCACGAGCAGTACTTC.

The chain joins TRBV7-9 to TRBJ2-2; TRBD2 aligns across 8 bases. V was clipped by 5 bases and J by 7 bases; unmatched bases: 12. The germline gives CDR1 SEHNR, CDR2 FQNEAQ (reference sequence). This CDR3 contains 16 residues. CDR3 sequence (DNA): TGTGCCAGCAGCCTCAGACTGAGCGGGAGCGGCGGGGAGCTGTTTTTT. Protein sequence: CASSLRLSGSGGELFF.

The chain links TRBV13 to TRBJ2-7, with no clear D. The V end lost 0 bases, the J end lost 2 bases, and 8 bases lay between the germline ends. CDR1 is PRHDT and CDR2 is FYEKMQ in the germline V gene (reference sequence). The CDR3 is 14 amino acids. CDR3 sequence: CASSLGAGTYEQYF. The CDR3 bases are TGTGCCAGCAGCTTAGGTGCTGGGACCTACGAGCAGTACTTC.

The V call is TRBV30, the J call TRBJ1-2; 9 bases are shared with TRBD1. Unmatched junction bases numbered 17, after V lost 4 bases and J lost 11 bases. The CDR3 loop spans 15 amino acids. Looked up from germline, CDR1 is GTSNPN and CDR2 is SVGIG (reference sequence). The CDR3 bases are TGTGCCTGGACCCCTCCTCCGGGACAGGGTATTCGATACACCTTC. This translates into CAWTPPPGQGIRYTF.

This clone was seen once. The chain couples TRBV27 to TRBJ2-5; 8 nucleotides align to TRBD2. The CDR3 consists of 16 residues. The germline V gene encodes CDR1 MNHEY and CDR2 SMNVEV (reference sequence). Trimming removed 2 bases from V and 4 bases from J; junction bases left unmatched: 9. This chain's CDR3 is CASSLLQGGRPETQYF. CDR3 DNA: TGTGCCAGCAGTTTACTCCAAGGCGGGAGGCCAGAGACCCAGTACTTC.

The chain links TRBV7-3 to TRBJ2-1; 7 nucleotides agree with TRBD2. CDR1 and CDR2 (germline): SGHTA, FQGTGA. After removal of 4 bases from V and 2 bases from J, the junction contained 8 bases not matched to a gene. The CDR3 extends over 16 amino acids. In nucleotides, the CDR3 is TGTGCCAGCAGCTCATCGGGAGGACGCCCCTACAATGAGCAGTTCTTC. Translating it yields CASSSSGGRPYNEQFF.

This rearrangement joins TRBV11-2 to TRBJ1-1, with D unclear. This CDR3 is 14 amino acids long. The ends were cut back, 0 bases at V and 5 bases at J, with 10 bases in the middle. Germline CDR1 and CDR2: SGHAT and FQNNGV. The CDR3 spells CASSLDQAVTEAFF. In nucleotides, the CDR3 is TGTGCCAGCAGCTTAGATCAGGCGGTAACTGAAGCTTTCTTT.